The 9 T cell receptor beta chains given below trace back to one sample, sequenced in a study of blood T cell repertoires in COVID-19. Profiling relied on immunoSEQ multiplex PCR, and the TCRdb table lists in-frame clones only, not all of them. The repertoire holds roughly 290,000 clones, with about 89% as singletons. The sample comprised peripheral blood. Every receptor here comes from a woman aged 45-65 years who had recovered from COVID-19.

CDR3 coding DNA: TGCGCCAGCAGACCCCTAGCGGGGGGGCATCAAGAGACCCAGTACTTC. Residues: CASRPLAGGHQETQYF. This sequence joins TRBV5-1 and TRBJ2-5; 12 bases map to TRBD2. The CDR3 sequence is 16 residues long. J was trimmed by 2 bases and V by 5 bases; bases with no gene match: 7. Germline V gene data show CDR1 as SGHRS and CDR2 as YFSETQ.

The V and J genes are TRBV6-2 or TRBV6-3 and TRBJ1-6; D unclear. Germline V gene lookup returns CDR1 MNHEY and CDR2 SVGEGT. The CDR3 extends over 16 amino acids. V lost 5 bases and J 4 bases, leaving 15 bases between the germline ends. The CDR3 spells CASSHRRGQYNSPLHF. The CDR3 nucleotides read TGTGCCAGCAGTCACCGTCGTGGGCAGTATAATTCACCCCTCCACTTT.

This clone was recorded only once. The DNA for the CDR3 is TGTGCCAGCAAAGATAGCGGGAATTTTGTCGGAGAGACCCAGTACTTC. Amino acids: CASKDSGNFVGETQYF. The J gene is TRBJ2-5, the V gene TRBV28; TRBD2 aligns across 8 bases. Germline-derived CDR1 and CDR2 are MDHEN and SYDVKM. J was trimmed by 4 bases and V by 7 bases; bases with no gene match: 14. The CDR3 runs to 16 residues.

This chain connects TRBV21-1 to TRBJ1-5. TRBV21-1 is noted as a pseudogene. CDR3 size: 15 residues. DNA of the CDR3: TGTGCCAGCAGCACAGGACTGCTGGGCAATCAGCCCCAGCATTTT. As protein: CASSTGLLGNQPQHF.

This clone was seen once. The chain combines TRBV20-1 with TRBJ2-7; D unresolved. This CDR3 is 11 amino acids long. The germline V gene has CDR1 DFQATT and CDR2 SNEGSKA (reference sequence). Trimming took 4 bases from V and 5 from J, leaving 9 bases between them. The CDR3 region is CSAILFDEQYF. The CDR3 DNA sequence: TGCAGTGCTATCCTGTTCGACGAGCAGTACTTC.

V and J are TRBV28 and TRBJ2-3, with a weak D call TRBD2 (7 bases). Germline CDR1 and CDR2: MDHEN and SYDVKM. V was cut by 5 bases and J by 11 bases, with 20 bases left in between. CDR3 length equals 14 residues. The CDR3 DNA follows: TGTGCCAGCAGTCCTGGGGGGGGGCTCCTCGGGCAGTATTTT. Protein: CASSPGGGLLGQYF.

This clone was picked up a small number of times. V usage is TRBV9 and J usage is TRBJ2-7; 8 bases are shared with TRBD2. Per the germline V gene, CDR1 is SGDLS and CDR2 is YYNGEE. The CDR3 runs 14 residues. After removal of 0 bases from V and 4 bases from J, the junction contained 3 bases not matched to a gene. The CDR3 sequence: CASSVDGTSYEQYF. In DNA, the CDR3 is TGTGCCAGCAGCGTAGATGGGACTAGTTACGAGCAGTACTTC.

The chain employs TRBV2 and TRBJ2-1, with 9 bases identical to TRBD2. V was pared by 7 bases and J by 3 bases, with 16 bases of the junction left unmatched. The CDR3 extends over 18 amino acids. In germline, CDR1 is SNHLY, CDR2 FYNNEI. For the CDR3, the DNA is TGTGCCAGCACCCCCGAAGCTAGCGGGATCACTATCTACAATGAGCAGTTCTTC. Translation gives CASTPEASGITIYNEQFF. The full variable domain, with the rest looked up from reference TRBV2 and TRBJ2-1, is EPEVTQTPSHQVTQMGQEVILRCVPISNHLYFYWYRQILGQKVEFLVSFYNNEISEKSEIFDDQFSVERPDGSNFTLKIRSTKLEDSAMYFCASTPEASGITIYNEQFFGPGTRLTVL.

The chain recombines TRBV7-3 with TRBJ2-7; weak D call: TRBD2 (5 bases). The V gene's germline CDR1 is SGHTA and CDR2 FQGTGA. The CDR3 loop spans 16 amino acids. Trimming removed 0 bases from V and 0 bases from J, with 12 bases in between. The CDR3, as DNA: TGTGCCAGCAGCTTAACTCCCGGACGGGGCTCCTACGAGCAGTACTTC. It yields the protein CASSLTPGRGSYEQYF.